The present TCR beta chain was sequenced within a study of radiotherapy plus CTLA-4 blockade in lung cancer. Study in general: There were objective responses in approximately 19% of patients, and 31% had disease control.

The CDR3 length is 11 residues. As for this clone: Its antigen remains unknown.

Notes on the study in general: Early blood T cell clone changes and increased post-radiation serum interferon-beta were reportedly the strongest response predictors. In blood, tumor-derived TCR clones expanded after radiotherapy plus ipilimumab.

Using immunoSEQ multiplex PCR, the repertoire was profiled, and TCRdb retains in-frame clones only, with some absent. The sample has approximately 99,000 clones, around 90% seen once. Patients in the study, people with chemo-refractory metastatic non-small-cell lung cancer, received focal radiation plus ipilimumab CTLA-4 blockade. Sequencing was performed on peripheral blood, taken from a patient treated with radiotherapy plus ipilimumab. The chain couples TRBV21-1 to TRBJ2-7; TRBD2, as called in the table, went unchecked against the DNA. TRBV21-1 is flagged as a pseudogene. The receptor was derived from a human donor with non-small cell lung cancer that progressed on radiotherapy plus ipilimumab. The CDR3 spells CASSSAYEQYF. The CDR3 nucleotides are TGTGCCAGCAGCTCCGCCTACGAGCAGTACTTC.